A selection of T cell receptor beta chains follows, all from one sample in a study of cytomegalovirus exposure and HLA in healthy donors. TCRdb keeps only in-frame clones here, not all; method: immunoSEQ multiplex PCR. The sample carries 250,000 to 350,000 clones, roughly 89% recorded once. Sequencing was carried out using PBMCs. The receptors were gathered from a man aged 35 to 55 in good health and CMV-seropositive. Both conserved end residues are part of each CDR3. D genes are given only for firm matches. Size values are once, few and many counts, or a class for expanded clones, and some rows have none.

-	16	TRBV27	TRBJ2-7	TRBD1	CASSFGPQGAGYEQYF	TGTGCCAGCAGCTTTGGTCCACAGGGGGCGGGGTACGAGCAGTACTTC
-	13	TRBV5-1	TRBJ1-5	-	CASSLAGNQPQHF	TGCGCCAGCAGCTTGGCAGGGAATCAGCCCCAGCATTTT
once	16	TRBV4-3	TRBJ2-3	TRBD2	CASSQDFSGSLDTQYF	TGCGCCAGCAGCCAAGATTTTAGCGGGAGTTTGGATACGCAGTATTTT
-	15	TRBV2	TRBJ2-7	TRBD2	CASTPDRGRSYEQYF	TGTGCCAGCACCCCAGATCGCGGGAGATCCTACGAGCAGTACTTC
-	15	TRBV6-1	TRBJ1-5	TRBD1	CASRPGQGVGQPQHF	TGTGCCAGCAGACCGGGACAGGGTGTTGGTCAGCCCCAGCATTTT
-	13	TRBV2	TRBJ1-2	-	CASRPRGIYGYTF	TGTGCCAGCAGGCCCCGGGGGATCTATGGCTACACCTTC
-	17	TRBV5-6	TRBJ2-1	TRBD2	CASSSPGLAVSYNEQFF	TGTGCCAGCAGCTCACCGGGACTAGCGGTTTCCTACAATGAGCAGTTCTTC
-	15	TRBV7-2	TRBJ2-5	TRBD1	CASSLGYRGGETQYF	TGTGCCAGCAGCTTAGGGTACAGGGGTGGCGAGACCCAGTACTTC
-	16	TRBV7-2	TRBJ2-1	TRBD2	CASSSISGSGYNEQFF	TGTGCCAGCAGCTCGATTAGCGGGAGTGGGTACAATGAGCAGTTCTTC
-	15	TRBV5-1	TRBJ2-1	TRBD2	CASSLAGEVNNEQFF	TGCGCCAGCAGCCTAGCGGGAGAGGTCAACAATGAGCAGTTCTTC
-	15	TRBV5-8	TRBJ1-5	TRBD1	CASLDRGHGNQPQHF	TGTGCCAGCTTGGACAGGGGGCATGGTAATCAGCCCCAGCATTTT
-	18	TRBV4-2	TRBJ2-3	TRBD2	CASSQAFKASGRGDTQYF	TGTGCCAGCAGCCAAGCGTTTAAGGCTAGCGGGAGAGGAGATACGCAGTATTTT
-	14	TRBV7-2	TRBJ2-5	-	CASSLGGRKETQYF	TGTGCCAGCAGCTTAGGTGGCAGGAAAGAGACCCAGTACTTC
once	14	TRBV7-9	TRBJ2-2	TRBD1	CASRPGQAPGELFF	TGTGCCAGCAGGCCGGGACAGGCCCCCGGGGAGCTGTTTTTT
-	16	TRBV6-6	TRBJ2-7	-	CASRATKVAGPYEQYF	TGTGCCAGCAGAGCTACGAAAGTTGCGGGACCCTACGAGCAGTACTTC
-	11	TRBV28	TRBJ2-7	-	CASSFYSEQYF	TGTGCCAGCAGTTTCTATTCCGAGCAGTACTTC
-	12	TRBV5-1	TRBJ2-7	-	CASMGSSYEQYF	TGCGCCAGCATGGGGAGCTCCTACGAGCAGTACTTC
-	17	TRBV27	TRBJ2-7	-	CASSLTVSGRWSYEQYF	TGTGCCAGCAGTTTAACTGTCTCGGGGAGGTGGTCCTACGAGCAGTACTTC
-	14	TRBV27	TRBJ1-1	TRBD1	CASSSRGPRTEAFF	TGTGCCAGCAGTAGCAGGGGGCCCCGAACTGAAGCTTTCTTT
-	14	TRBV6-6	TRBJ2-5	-	CASSPHADQETQYF	TGTGCCAGCAGTCCTCACGCGGACCAAGAGACCCAGTACTTC
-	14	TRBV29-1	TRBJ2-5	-	CSVEDRRGQETQYF	TGCAGCGTTGAAGATCGGAGGGGCCAAGAGACCCAGTACTTC
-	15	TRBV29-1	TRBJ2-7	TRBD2	CSVWGRTSETYEQYF	TGCAGCGTTTGGGGCCGGACTAGCGAGACCTACGAGCAGTACTTC
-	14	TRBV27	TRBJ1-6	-	CASSLSSYNSPLHF	TGTGCCAGCAGTTTATCGTCGTATAATTCACCCCTCCACTTT
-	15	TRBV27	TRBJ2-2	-	CASSLAGFNTGELFF	TGTGCCAGCAGTTTAGCGGGTTTCAACACCGGGGAGCTGTTTTTT
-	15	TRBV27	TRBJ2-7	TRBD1	CASSPGQGLPYEQYF	TGTGCCAGCAGTCCCGGACAGGGGCTCCCCTACGAGCAGTACTTC
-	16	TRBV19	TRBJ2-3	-	CASSSSSGLGPDTQYF	TGTGCCAGTAGTTCTAGTAGCGGCCTTGGGCCAGATACGCAGTATTTT
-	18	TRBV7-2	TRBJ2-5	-	CASSLAPSEPGEKETQYF	TGTGCCAGCAGCTTAGCCCCTAGCGAACCGGGAGAGAAAGAGACCCAGTACTTC